The present entry profiles one T cell receptor (beta chain) with its context. Its antigen is not known. The study ran its PCR with 60 Vbeta and 13 Jbeta primers. Using immunoSEQ multiplex PCR, the repertoire was profiled, and TCRdb retains in-frame clones only, with some absent. The profile shows fewer than 150,000 clones, 73% of them singletons. This record comes from a study of cytomegalovirus exposure and HLA in healthy donors. Broader study findings: Accurate prediction of HLA-A and HLA-B alleles (for most subjects) was reportedly achieved from TCR beta sequences. Among TCR sequences, most were rare, though some public TCRs appeared in many donors. High specificity and sensitivity for cytomegalovirus status were reported for the classifier. One variant, a missense change in DCLRE1C, was linked in a later analysis to TCR beta V- and J-gene trimming.

Between the trimmed V and J ends, which lost 1 base and 9 bases, there was a span of 19 bases. CDR1 is LNHDA, CDR2 SQIVND, per germline (reference sequence). The length of the CDR3 is 16 residues. The receptor comes from a human donor in good health. V and J are TRBV19 and TRBJ1-3, with D tentatively TRBD1 (5 bases). Sequenced sample: PBMCs. The DNA of the CDR3 is TGTGCCAGTAGTATAGGCGGGGCACAGCGCCTGGGCACCATATATTTT. Translation gives CASSIGGAQRLGTIYF. Drawing the rest from reference TRBV19 and TRBJ1-3, the complete variable domain is DGGITQSPKYLFRKEGQNVTLSCEQNLNHDAMYWYRQDPGQGLRLIYYSQIVNDFQKGDIAEGYSVSREKKESFPLTVTSAQKNPTAFYLCASSIGGAQRLGTIYFGEGSWLTVV.